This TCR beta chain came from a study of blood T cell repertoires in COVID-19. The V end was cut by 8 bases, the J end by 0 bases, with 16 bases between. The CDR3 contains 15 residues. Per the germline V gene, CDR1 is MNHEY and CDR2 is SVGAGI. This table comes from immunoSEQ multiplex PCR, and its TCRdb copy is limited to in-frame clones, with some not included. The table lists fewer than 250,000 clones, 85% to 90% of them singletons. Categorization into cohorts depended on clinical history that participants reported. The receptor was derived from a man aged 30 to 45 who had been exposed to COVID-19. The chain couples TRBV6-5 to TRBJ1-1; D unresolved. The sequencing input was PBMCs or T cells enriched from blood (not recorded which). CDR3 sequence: CASYQMPTLNTEAFF. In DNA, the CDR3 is TGTGCCAGCTATCAAATGCCGACTTTGAACACTGAAGCTTTCTTT.